This T cell receptor beta chain was identified in a study of post-analysis software for immune sequencing data (dated by TCRdb to about 2015). Regarding the complete study: Relapsing-remitting, secondary progressive and progressive-relapsing multiple sclerosis were recorded as disease courses, and subtype annotation was lacking for some patients. The patient repertoires were compared against fewer than twelve previously published healthy control repertoires obtained from donors aged about 6 to 26 years. A subset of samples was prepared in parallel using single-end sample barcoding, then pooled and co-amplified after Illumina adapter ligation. General findings and caveats noted by the study authors: Significantly higher frequencies in patients than in controls were found for five TRBV segments, including TRBV5-6, TRBV5-1 and TRBV20-1. Significantly lower normalized Chao1 diversity was found in multiple sclerosis patients than in controls, suggesting substantial peripheral T-cell clonal expansion. Direct clustering with F measure showed strong co-clustering of samples prepared in the same batch, prompting a batch-effect correction. The multiple sclerosis patient group was slightly younger than the control group.

Library prep was done by PCR. The sequencer was an Illumina HiSeq 2500. To reduce PCR and sequencing biases, unique molecular identifiers were incorporated into the TCR beta cDNA libraries. Roughly 500,000 cDNA molecules were obtained for every 1 to 10 million input T cells, so each molecule roughly corresponded to one T cell. The same protocol used for the earlier healthy control dataset was applied to prepare and sequence the patient libraries. Within a given batch, samples were prepared together, multiplexed and sequenced on the same HiSeq lane. In the original analysis: Raw barcoded reads were processed with MIGEC, and single-read molecular identifier groups were discarded before consensus assembly and CDR3 extraction. VDJtools was used for post-analysis of the clonotype tables, with diversity normalized by down-sampling every dataset to the smallest sample size. To correct batch-related cross-sample contamination, repertoire overlap clustering matched CDR3 amino acid sequences but not nucleotide sequences. The public reads were run again by TCRdb, first through fastp at Q25 and then through MiXCR, and only productive beta chains were kept. Merged by CDR3 protein, the rows form single entries marked with the most common genes and DNA. In this record, the V and J calls reflect TCRdb's handling and not the investigators' own analysis. The sample yields 350,000 to 450,000 distinct CDR3 sequences; 35% to 45% were counted once. The ten largest make up under 9% of the sample.

To demonstrate the VDJtools post-analysis software, the study profiled TCR beta repertoires from the peripheral blood of about a dozen young patients with multiple sclerosis. Multiple sclerosis patients were children and adolescents aged roughly 6 to 15 years. The CDR3 contains 14 residues, cysteine and phenylalanine counted. Only the CDR3 DNA is retained, 42 bases long and in frame from the first base. For CDR1 and CDR2, the germline V gene lists SNHLY and FYNNEI. V drops 4 bases and J drops 4 bases, leaving 11 bases in between. Comment on this clonotype: There is no known antigen for this receptor. Base qualities are not recorded, but no much larger clone differs from it by a single base.

The receptor was isolated from a girl aged 2 to 9 with multiple sclerosis. The sequencing input was blood. This receptor chain uses TRBV2 and TRBJ1-5; TRBD1 is a possible D gene, resting on 6 matching bases. In nucleotide form, the sequence is TGTGCCAGCAGTGCACAGGGAGGGAATCAGCCCCAGCATTTT. It specifies CASSAQGGNQPQHF.